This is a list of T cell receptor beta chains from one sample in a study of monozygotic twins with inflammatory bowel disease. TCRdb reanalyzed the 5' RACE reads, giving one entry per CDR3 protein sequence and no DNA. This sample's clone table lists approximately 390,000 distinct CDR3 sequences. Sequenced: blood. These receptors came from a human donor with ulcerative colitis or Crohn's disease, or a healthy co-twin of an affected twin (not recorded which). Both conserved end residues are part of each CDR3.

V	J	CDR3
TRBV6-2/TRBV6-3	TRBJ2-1	CASSPQAGGAFF
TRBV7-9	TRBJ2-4	CASSLDGTYIQYF
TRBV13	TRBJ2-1	CASSLGEGAAHEQFF
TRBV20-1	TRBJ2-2	CSADDGIGGELFF
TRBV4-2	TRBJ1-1	CASSQPGQGGLGRWGKMNTEAFF
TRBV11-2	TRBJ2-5	CASSRDRGQGAFIMETQYF
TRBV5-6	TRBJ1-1	CASSLAPGANTEAFF
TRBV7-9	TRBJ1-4	CASSLGAGATNEKLFF
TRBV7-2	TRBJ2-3	CASSLGPLGLPDTQYF
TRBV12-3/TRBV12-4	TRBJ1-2	CASSFSGAGYGYTF
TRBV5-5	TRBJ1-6	CASSLNPLSPLHF
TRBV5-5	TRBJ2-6	CASIPRVWGANVLTF
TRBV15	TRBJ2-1	CATSRDMAQLKVGNEQFF
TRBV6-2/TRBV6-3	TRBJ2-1	CASSYGHGSYNEQFF